These 21 T cell receptor beta chains were sequenced from one sample in a study of shared clonotypes between healthy human individuals. Generated by immunoSEQ multiplex PCR, the TCRdb table keeps only in-frame clones and is missing some. The sample has about 2.3 million clones; under 95% are singletons. Sample: naive CD4+ T cells from PBMCs. The sample's subset: CD45RA+ positively selected. All receptors come from a man younger than 30 in good health. Some clones in this sample may be carry-over from other donors' samples.

This chain links TRBV7-9 with TRBJ2-3; the D gene could be TRBD1 or TRBD2 (5 bases each). The CDR3 contains 15 residues. Trimming removed 6 bases at V and 2 bases at J, with 15 bases between. CDR1 is SEHNR, CDR2 FQNEAQ, per germline (reference sequence). Here the CDR3 DNA reads TGTGCCAGCAGTTCAACTAGGGACGTCACAGATACGCAGTATTTT. Protein sequence: CASSSTRDVTDTQYF.

V is TRBV11-2 and J is TRBJ2-7; the D call may be TRBD1 or TRBD2 (5 bases each). V gave up 4 bases and J gave up 5 bases, with 18 bases separating them. Germline CDR1 and CDR2: SGHAT and FQNNGV. The length of the CDR3 is 15 residues. CDR3: CASSSRDPRFDEQYF. CDR3 nucleotide sequence: TGTGCCAGCAGCTCCCGGGACCCACGCTTCGACGAGCAGTACTTC.

This clone occurred once. Other DNA sequences in the sample encode the same CDR3. This chain links TRBV5-4 with TRBJ2-2, with 7 positions matching TRBD2. Germline CDR1 is SGHNT and CDR2 is YYREEE (reference sequence). J gave up 2 bases and V 2 bases, and 3 bases lay outside the gene matches. The CDR3 has 15 amino acids. The CDR3 sequence is CASSFGGENTGELFF. The CDR3 DNA reads as TGTGCCAGCAGCTTTGGGGGGGAAAACACCGGGGAGCTGTTTTTT.

The rearrangement joins TRBV28 to TRBJ1-2, with TRBD1 as a possible D gene (6 bases). The CDR3 spans 15 residues. Trimming removed 4 bases from V and 7 bases from J, with 19 bases in between. Per the germline V gene, CDR1 is MDHEN and CDR2 is SYDVKM. In DNA, the CDR3 is TGTGCCAGCAGTTGGACAGACCCCCTAGGGGGTGGCTACACCTTC. It yields the protein CASSWTDPLGGGYTF.

V and J are TRBV4-3 and TRBJ2-2; 7 positions match TRBD1. The CDR3 has 17 residues. J was trimmed by 6 bases and V by 0 bases; bases with no gene match: 10. In germline, CDR1 is LGHNA, CDR2 YSLEER. CDR3 sequence: CASSQDAIAGGAGELFF. As DNA, the CDR3 is TGCGCCAGCAGCCAAGATGCTATAGCAGGGGGAGCCGGGGAGCTGTTTTTT.

The rearrangement joins TRBV6-5 to TRBJ1-2; 9 bases fit TRBD1. The CDR3 has 15 amino acids. CDR1 MNHEY and CDR2 SVGAGI come from the germline V gene. Unmatched junction bases numbered 9, after V lost 5 bases and J lost 5 bases. Here the CDR3 DNA reads TGTGCCAGCAGTATCTCACAGGGGGCTGGTTATGGCTACACCTTC. Its protein is CASSISQGAGYGYTF.

The chain uses TRBV12-5 and TRBJ1-2; D remains unclear. The CDR3 is 14 amino acids. CDR1 is LGHNT, CDR2 FRNRAP, per germline. Between the trimmed V and J ends, which lost 5 bases and 1 base, there was a span of 11 bases. The CDR3 nucleotides are TGTGCTAGTGGTCCCTCGCGGGATAACTATGGCTACACCTTC. Its translation is CASGPSRDNYGYTF.

The CDR3 nucleotides are TGCAGTGCTAGGCCGCTTTTAGAGCAGTACTTC. Translation: CSARPLLEQYF. The V call is TRBV20-1, the J call TRBJ2-7; no clear D gene. V was pared by 3 bases and J by 7 bases, with 10 bases between. Germline V CDR1 and CDR2: DFQATT, SNEGSKA (reference sequence). This CDR3 region has 11 residues.

The chain carries TRBV28 and TRBJ2-7; D is ambiguous. The CDR3 loop spans 14 amino acids. Germline CDR1 is MDHEN and CDR2 is SYDVKM. V lost 8 bases, J lost 2 bases, and 16 bases lay in between. The CDR3 DNA follows: TGTGCCAGCCGACATATGAAGGTTGCCTACGAGCAGTACTTC. Translating it yields CASRHMKVAYEQYF.

This chain connects TRBV6-6 to TRBJ2-7, with 9 nucleotides matching TRBD1. The CDR3 has 16 amino acids. In germline, CDR1 is MNHNY, CDR2 SVGAGI (reference sequence). The V segment lost 6 bases and the J segment 0 bases; nucleotides outside the gene matches: 9. The CDR3 loop reads CASRTTGGTTSYEQYF. The CDR3 nucleotides read TGTGCCAGCAGAACAACAGGGGGCACCACCTCCTACGAGCAGTACTTC.

Comment on this clone: Mismatch with germline at one junction end may stem from a read error. The chain carries TRBV19 and TRBJ2-2; 7 positions agree with TRBD1. This CDR3 has 14 residues. Germline CDR1 and CDR2: LNHDA and SQIVND (reference sequence). CDR3 sequence reads: CASRDRSSVGELFF. The CDR3 nucleotides are TGCGCATCCCGGGACAGATCCTCTGTCGGGGAGCTGTTTTTT.

The rearrangement joins TRBV9 to TRBJ2-2, with TRBD2 identical over 10 bases. The CDR3 covers 16 residues. Germline CDR1 and CDR2: SGDLS and YYNGEE. V lost 3 bases, J lost 6 bases, and 8 bases stayed unmatched. Here the CDR3 reads CASSELSGRAAGELFF. The DNA for the CDR3 is TGTGCCAGCAGCGAGCTAAGCGGGAGGGCCGCCGGGGAGCTGTTTTTT.

The V call is TRBV21-1, the J call TRBJ2-7; TRBD2 was called by the table and not checked on the DNA. TRBV21-1 is termed a pseudogene. The CDR3 has 17 residues. As DNA, the CDR3 is TGTGCCAGCAGCAACAGTCCTTATAGCGGCGGGACCTACGAGCAGTACTTC. Translated: CASSNSPYSGGTYEQYF.

The rearrangement uses TRBV27 and TRBJ1-4; the D gene is possibly TRBD1 (5 bases). Germline V gene lookup returns CDR1 MNHEY and CDR2 SMNVEV (reference sequence). CDR3 length: 16 amino acids. V lost 1 base, J lost 3 bases, and 12 bases lay in between. Here the CDR3 DNA reads TGTGCCAGCAGTTTATTGTGGGGGGTCCCTAATGAAAAACTGTTTTTT. It codes for CASSLLWGVPNEKLFF.

The chain employs TRBV5-1 and TRBJ1-3, with TRBD1 as a possible D gene (5 bases). Per germline, CDR1 SGHRS and CDR2 YFSETQ. The CDR3 spans 15 residues. The ends were cut back, 4 bases at V and 0 bases at J, with 11 bases in the middle. The CDR3 loop is CASSKGLNSGNTIYF. DNA for the CDR3: TGCGCCAGCAGCAAGGGACTGAACTCTGGAAACACCATATATTTT.

The rearrangement joins TRBV2 to TRBJ2-7, with D uncertain. In germline, CDR1 is SNHLY, CDR2 FYNNEI. The CDR3 is 14 amino acids. Trimming stripped 7 bases from V and 3 bases from J, with 16 bases between. DNA of the CDR3: TGTGCCAGCACCCTGGGTCGCCAATTCTACGAGCAGTACTTC. Translation: CASTLGRQFYEQYF. Using reference TRBV2 and TRBJ2-7 for the parts outside the CDR3, the full variable domain is EPEVTQTPSHQVTQMGQEVILRCVPISNHLYFYWYRQILGQKVEFLVSFYNNEISEKSEIFDDQFSVERPDGSNFTLKIRSTKLEDSAMYFCASTLGRQFYEQYFGPGTRLTVT.

This chain links TRBV2 with TRBJ2-4; 8 nucleotides match TRBD2. Trimming cost V 6 bases and J 16 bases; bases outside gene matches: 11. The CDR3 covers 12 residues. CDR1 is SNHLY and CDR2 is FYNNEI in the germline V gene. The CDR3 coding sequence is TGTGCCAGCAGCCCAGGGACTAGACTCGGATACTTC. Protein sequence: CASSPGTRLGYF.

Turning to this clone: In the same sample, other DNA sequences code for this CDR3. The chain employs TRBV5-1 and TRBJ2-5; 8 bases are a match to TRBD1. Germline CDR1 and CDR2: SGHRS and YFSETQ. Trimming at V came to 0 bases and at J to 3 bases, leaving 1 base not matched to a gene. The CDR3 consists of 14 residues. The CDR3 DNA reads as TGCGCCAGCAGCTTGGGGACAGGGAAAGAGACCCAGTACTTC. This codes for CASSLGTGKETQYF.

The gene calls are TRBV5-1 and TRBJ2-2; D might be TRBD2 (5 bases). V lost 4 bases to trimming and J lost 6 bases, with 16 bases between them. Germline CDR1 and CDR2: SGHRS and YFSETQ. The CDR3 is 15 residues long. The CDR3 region is CASSLAMRVPGELFF. CDR3 nucleotides: TGCGCCAGCAGCCTGGCCATGCGGGTACCCGGGGAGCTGTTTTTT.

The chain employs TRBV28 and TRBJ1-2; no definite D call. The CDR3 totals 13 residues. Germline CDR1 reads MDHEN; CDR2 reads SYDVKM. V lost 6 bases, J lost 3 bases, and 11 bases lay in between. CDR3 DNA sequence: TGTGCCAGCAGCATAGGACGGGACTATGGCTACACCTTC. Residues: CASSIGRDYGYTF.

The genes are TRBV30 and TRBJ2-7, with 12 bases that match TRBD2. Germline CDR1 GTSNPN, CDR2 SVGIG (reference sequence). With V trimmed by 0 bases and J by 3 bases, 9 bases remained unmatched. This CDR3 contains 17 residues. CDR3 nucleotides: TGTGCCTGGAGTGTCCTCTCTGGACTAGCGGGGCGCTACGAGCAGTACTTC. This encodes CAWSVLSGLAGRYEQYF.